What follows are 18 T cell receptor beta chains derived from one specimen sequenced in a study of metastatic and nonmetastatic thyroid tumors. Nobody among the patients had been given any treatment before thyroid surgery. TCRdb re-called clones via MiXCR from the PCR reads. The repertoire holds tens of thousands of clones, around a sixth seen once, with 3% in the top ten. The sample consisted of blood. These TCRs come from a female donor with papillary thyroid cancer or a benign thyroid nodule (not recorded which). Some clones in this sample may be carry-over from other donors' samples.

There are many counts of this clone. The chain links TRBV28 to TRBJ1-2; 7 bases map to TRBD1. CDR3 length: 17 residues. V was pared by 5 bases and J by 7 bases, with 19 bases of the junction left unmatched. Germline assignment: CDR1 MDHEN and CDR2 SYDVKM. CDR3 residues: CASSPYLRTGEGGGYTF. CDR3 sequence (DNA): TGTGCCAGCAGTCCGTATCTTCGGACAGGTGAAGGAGGTGGCTACACCTTC.

The rearrangement uses TRBV4-1 and TRBJ1-1; D remains unclear. Germline assignment: CDR1 MGHRA and CDR2 YSYEKL. V gave up 8 bases and J gave up 8 bases, with 12 bases separating them. CDR3 size: 11 residues. CDR3 coding DNA: TGCGCCAGCGGGGAGACCCGAGAAGCTTTCTTT. Translating gives CASGETREAFF.

This chain links TRBV6-4 with TRBJ2-2; D is tentatively TRBD1 or TRBD2 (5 bases each). Per the germline V gene, CDR1 is MRHNA and CDR2 is SNTAGT. The CDR3 runs to 16 residues. V was pared by 0 bases and J by 5 bases, with 13 bases between. DNA of the CDR3: TGTGCCAGCAGTGACTCTAGGCGAGGGGCGACCGGGGAGCTGTTTTTT. Residues: CASSDSRRGATGELFF.

This clone appeared many times. The chain combines TRBV27 with TRBJ2-1; 8 bases align to TRBD2. The CDR3 is made up of 16 amino acids. The V gene end was trimmed by 3 bases and the J gene end by 4 bases; junction bases not matched to a gene: 8. Germline V CDR1 and CDR2: MNHEY, SMNVEV (reference sequence). As DNA, the CDR3 is TGTGCCAGCAGTTTCCCGAGCGGGAGCGCTTACAATGAGCAGTTCTTC. This translates into CASSFPSGSAYNEQFF.

This chain uses TRBV12-3 or TRBV12-4 with TRBJ2-1, with TRBD1 matching over 9 bases. The V segment lost 5 bases and the J segment 4 bases; nucleotides outside the gene matches: 3. The CDR3 runs 14 residues. This chain's CDR3 is CASSPGTGYNEQFF. In DNA, the CDR3 is TGTGCCAGCAGTCCCGGGACAGGGTACAATGAGCAGTTCTTC.

This clone was recorded at least ten times. The chain carries TRBV20-1 and TRBJ1-2, with 8 bases that match TRBD1. This CDR3 has 11 residues. Germline CDR1 DFQATT, CDR2 SNEGSKA (reference sequence). V gave up 4 bases and J gave up 6 bases; unmatched junction bases: 1. The CDR3 sequence is CSAKTGDGYTF. The CDR3, as DNA: TGCAGTGCTAAGACAGGGGATGGCTACACCTTC.

This clone has ten or more counts. The chain links TRBV25-1 to TRBJ1-6, with TRBD1 matching over 8 bases. The germline gives CDR1 MGHDK, CDR2 SYGVNS. V shed 6 bases, J shed 6 bases, and the junction held 13 bases outside the gene matches. This CDR3 is 17 amino acids long. The CDR3 here is CASRYALQGGGNSPLHF. CDR3 nucleotides: TGTGCCAGCAGGTATGCCCTACAGGGGGGGGGTAATTCACCCCTCCACTTT.

This clone was observed once. The chain is built from TRBV7-3 and TRBJ2-3; 10 nucleotides agree with TRBD1. The V gene end was trimmed by 5 bases and the J gene end by 4 bases; junction bases not matched to a gene: 6. Germline assignment: CDR1 SGHTA and CDR2 FQGTGA. CDR3 length equals 15 residues. The CDR3 loop reads CASSPGQGTADTQYF. The DNA of the CDR3 is TGTGCCAGCAGCCCGGGACAGGGGACGGCAGATACGCAGTATTTT.

The table lists this clone with a few counts. CDR3 in amino acids: CASSYYSGAVRGYTF. CDR3 coding DNA: TGTGCCAGCAGTTACTACTCAGGGGCTGTAAGAGGCTACACCTTC. This rearrangement joins TRBV6-2 or TRBV6-3 to TRBJ1-2; possibly TRBD1 for D (6 bases). V lost 1 base and J 8 bases, leaving 17 bases between the germline ends. Germline lookup yields CDR1 MNHEY and CDR2 SVGEGT. The CDR3 is 15 amino acids.

This clone was seen a handful of times. A much larger clone sits a single nucleotide away, making a read error possible. The chain has TRBV28 and TRBJ2-7; 11 bases are a match to TRBD2. Germline V lookup: CDR1 MDHEN, CDR2 SYDVKM. The CDR3 runs to 15 residues. The V and J ends lost 6 bases and 7 bases, in that order; junction bases with no gene match: 11. The CDR3 protein is CASSSTLAGGEEQYF. CDR3 sequence (DNA): TGTGCCAGCAGCTCAACCTTAGCGGGAGGGGAAGAGCAGTACTTC.

This clone has a count of ten or more. Other nucleotide sequences in the sample specify the same CDR3. This sequence joins TRBV15 and TRBJ1-2; unclear D gene. The ends were cut back, 4 bases at V and 2 bases at J, with 11 bases in the middle. The length of the CDR3 is 14 residues. From germline, CDR1 is LNHNV and CDR2 YYDKDF (reference sequence). For the CDR3, the DNA is TGTGCCACCAGCACACCAACGGGGAACTATGGCTACACCTTC. Residues: CATSTPTGNYGYTF.

Points on this clone: An end of the junction differs from the germline gene, which may be a read error. V is TRBV27 and J is TRBJ1-2; D gene ambiguous. This CDR3 is built from 14 residues. CDR1 MNHEY and CDR2 SMNVEV come from the germline V gene (reference sequence). The chain's CDR3 is CASIARAENYCYTF. Here the CDR3 DNA reads TGTGCCAGCATTGCTCGGGCGGAGAACTATTGCTACACCTTC.

Turning to this clone: A much larger clone differs by one base, so this may be a read error. The chain carries TRBV28 and TRBJ1-4, with D hard to call. Trimming cost V 5 bases and J 0 bases, with 22 bases left between them. Germline V gives CDR1 MDHEN, CDR2 SYDVKM. The CDR3 sequence is 19 residues long. The CDR3 protein is CASSPFCGRRGPTNEKLFF. In DNA, the CDR3 is TGTGCCAGCAGTCCATTTTGCGGACGGAGAGGGCCAACTAATGAAAAACTGTTTTTT.

Ten or more counts support this clone. This sample includes further DNA sequences coding for the same CDR3. The chain links TRBV5-4 to TRBJ2-5, with TRBD1 as a possible D gene (7 bases). Looked up from germline, CDR1 is SGHNT and CDR2 is YYREEE (reference sequence). There are 13 residues in the CDR3. V was cut by 6 bases and J by 5 bases, with 14 bases left in between. In nucleotides, the CDR3 is TGTGCCAGCACCATCCCAGGGGGGGAGACCCAGTACTTC. Encoded protein: CASTIPGGETQYF.

This clone was seen repeatedly, ten times or more. The V gene is TRBV10-2, the J gene TRBJ1-5, with D perhaps TRBD1 (6 bases). This CDR3 region has 14 residues. The germline V and J ends were trimmed by 6 bases and 1 base, with 10 bases remaining between them. Germline values: CDR1 WSHSY, CDR2 SAAADI. The CDR3 loop is CASRDQGSNQPQHF. CDR3 coding DNA: TGCGCCAGCAGGGATCAGGGGAGCAATCAGCCCCAGCATTTT.

This clone was observed a handful of times. A much larger clone sits a single nucleotide away, making a read error possible. In the same sample, other DNA sequences code for this CDR3. The V gene is TRBV28, the J gene TRBJ1-1, with TRBD1 matching 7 bases. There are 13 residues in the CDR3. Per the germline V gene, CDR1 is MDHEN and CDR2 is SYDVKM. CDR3 sequence (DNA): TGTGCCAGCAGACCTGACAGGGTCACTGAAGCTTTCTTC. This codes for CASRPDRVTEAFF.

This clone has only a few counts. It may be a read error: a sequence one base away is much more abundant. Within the sample, other DNA sequences also encode this same CDR3. The rearrangement uses TRBV6-1 and TRBJ2-7, with TRBD2 matching over 11 bases. Germline values: CDR1 MNHNS, CDR2 SASEGT. The CDR3 sequence is 14 residues long. V dropped 6 bases and J dropped 13; count of bases not matched to a gene: 14. The CDR3 region is CASRTASGRYGQYF. The CDR3 DNA reads as TGTGCCAGCAGGACAGCTAGCGGGAGGTACGGGCAATACTTC.

This clone was seen a handful of times. The rearrangement joins TRBV12-3 or TRBV12-4 to TRBJ2-7, with TRBD2 as a possible D gene (6 bases). V dropped 9 bases and J dropped 2 bases, with 20 bases sitting between them. The CDR3 length is 15 residues. CDR3 protein: CARRGGRGTTYEQYF. The CDR3 DNA reads TGTGCCAGAAGGGGAGGTAGGGGAACTACCTACGAGCAGTACTTC.